This T cell receptor (beta chain) was sequenced during a study of T cell responses to AZD1222 COVID-19 vaccine. This clone was recorded at least ten times. The antigen is not known. CDR1 and CDR2 (germline): LNHDA, SQIVND (reference sequence). Trimming left V 6 bases short and J 1 base short, with 7 bases between. This CDR3 region has 14 residues. Study-level results: Donors, mostly white British, included more females; clonal diversity was possibly underestimated. Just five to seven AZD1222 recipients tested seropositive at baseline.

Some clones are missing from TCRdb's copy, which holds only in-frame ones; the method was immunoSEQ multiplex PCR. The sample yields 95,000 to 120,000 clones, roughly nine tenths seen once. The sequence was obtained from an adult in good health. The sample consisted of peripheral blood, taken on day 0 of MenACWY control vaccination. V is TRBV19 and J is TRBJ2-6, with D possibly being TRBD2 (6 bases). In DNA, the CDR3 is TGTGCCAGTAGAAGCGGGTCTGGGGCCAACGTCCTGACTTTC. Translating gives CASRSGSGANVLTF.